A selection of T cell receptor beta chains follows, all from one sample in a study of long-term antiretroviral therapy in people with HIV. Measured with immunoSEQ multiplex PCR; TCRdb has only the in-frame clones, and not every one. This sample has about 27,000 clones, with roughly 80% found just once. Sequencing used unsorted PBMCs, obtained 0.8 years before starting antiretroviral therapy. These receptor sequences come from a man aged 18 to 35 with HIV. Both conserved end residues are part of each CDR3. The order of the fields is J gene, clone size, CDR3 length, V gene, CDR3 protein. The size field is filled for only some rows; it gives once, few, many or a size class.

TRBJ2-7 | NA | 15 | TRBV18 | CASSHPGQAVVEQYF
TRBJ1-1 | NA | 15 | TRBV19 | CASSTYNRGTTEAFF
TRBJ2-1 | NA | 13 | TRBV19 | CASSIEVETSQFF
TRBJ2-1 | NA | 15 | TRBV7-3 | CASSTGLAEYNEQFF
TRBJ2-1 | NA | 15 | TRBV12-5 | CASAPDRGEYNEQFF
TRBJ2-3 | NA | 17 | TRBV27 | CASSFGLAGGYTDTQYF
TRBJ1-5 | NA | 14 | TRBV7-2 | CASSLRQGGQPQHF
TRBJ2-7 | NA | 14 | TRBV6-5 | CASSPGQGLYEQYF
TRBJ2-7 | NA | 14 | TRBV10-1 | CASSERPTNYEQYF
TRBJ2-2 | NA | 16 | TRBV5-8 | CASSLGARGRTGELFF
TRBJ1-2 | NA | 14 | TRBV19 | CASSMHVVNYGYTF
TRBJ2-1 | NA | 16 | TRBV27 | CASSALTGLAYNEQFF
TRBJ1-2 | once | 14 | TRBV5-4 | CASREAGGSVGYTF
TRBJ2-3 | NA | 16 | TRBV5-4 | CASREVGAGYTDTQYF
TRBJ2-7 | NA | 16 | TRBV5-5 | CASSPGTGSLSYEQYF
TRBJ1-1 | NA | 14 | TRBV28 | CASRPGIMNTEAFF
TRBJ2-6 | NA | 15 | TRBV7-9 | CASSGIGSGANVLTF
TRBJ1-1 | NA | 15 | TRBV15 | CATIPGQGASTEAFF
TRBJ2-1 | once | 15 | TRBV28 | CASRYLDSSYNEQFF
TRBJ1-2 | once | 18 | TRBV5-1 | CASTPLLESSQDRYGYTF
TRBJ1-4 | NA | 14 | TRBV6-5 | CASSPDSTNEKLFF
TRBJ1-2 | once | 14 | TRBV7-3 | CASSSQQGAPGYTF
TRBJ2-7 | once | 14 | TRBV7-3 | CASSLTSGSLEQYF
TRBJ2-3 | NA | 14 | TRBV19 | CASSITRGLDTQYF
TRBJ2-7 | NA | 16 | TRBV19 | CASKDPRGLSSYEQYF
TRBJ2-7 | NA | 12 | TRBV5-6 | CASSRGTDKQYF
TRBJ2-3 | NA | 16 | TRBV5-4 | CASSDFAGGGTDTQYF
TRBJ2-7 | NA | 13 | TRBV5-4 | CASSLPDTYEQYF
TRBJ1-1 | NA | 17 | TRBV5-1 | CASSLEPRGSWYTEAFF
TRBJ2-7 | NA | 13 | TRBV27 | CASRDYPGSEQYF
TRBJ2-4 | NA | 16 | TRBV4-1 | CASSQHPTVGPNIQYF
TRBJ2-1 | NA | 13 | TRBV7-2 | CAFDSGSYNEQFF
TRBJ2-1 | NA | 16 | TRBV10-3 | CAIKGGSGETYNEQFF
TRBJ1-2 | NA | 17 | TRBV11-3 | CASSWDRGRSLRLGYTF
TRBJ2-7 | NA | 15 | TRBV27 | CASSRFGWGDYEQYF
TRBJ2-2 | NA | 14 | TRBV18 | CATTRDRGTGELFF
TRBJ1-1 | NA | 14 | TRBV7-9 | CASSTGQGNTEAFF
TRBJ2-3 | NA | 14 | TRBV7-2 | CASTLRGGRDTQYF
TRBJ2-5 | NA | 15 | TRBV7-6 | CASSLFTGDQETQYF
TRBJ1-1 | NA | 15 | TRBV27 | CASSLGGGGNTEAFF
TRBJ2-2 | NA | 19 | TRBV5-6 | CASSPLTGLAGALPGELFF
TRBJ2-7 | NA | 13 | TRBV27 | CASSGLAGVEQYF